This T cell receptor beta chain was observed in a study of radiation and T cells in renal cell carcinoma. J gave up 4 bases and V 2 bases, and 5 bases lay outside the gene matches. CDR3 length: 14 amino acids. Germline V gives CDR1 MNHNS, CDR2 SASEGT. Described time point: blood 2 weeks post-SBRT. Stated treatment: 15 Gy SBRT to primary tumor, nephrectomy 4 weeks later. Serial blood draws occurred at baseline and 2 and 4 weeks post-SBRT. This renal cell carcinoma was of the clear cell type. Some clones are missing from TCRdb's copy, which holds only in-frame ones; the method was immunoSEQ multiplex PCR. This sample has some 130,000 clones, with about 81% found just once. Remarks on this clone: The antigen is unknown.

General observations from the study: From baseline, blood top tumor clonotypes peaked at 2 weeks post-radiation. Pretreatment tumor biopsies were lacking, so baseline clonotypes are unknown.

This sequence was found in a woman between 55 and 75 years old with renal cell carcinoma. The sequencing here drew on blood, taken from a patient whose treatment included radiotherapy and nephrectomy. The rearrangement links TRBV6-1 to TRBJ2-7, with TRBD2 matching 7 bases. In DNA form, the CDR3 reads TGTGCCAGCAGTGAACCGAGCGGGAAGTACGAGCAGTACTTC. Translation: CASSEPSGKYEQYF.